The sequence of this TCR beta chain was determined in a study of identical twins. Losses at the gene ends were 6 bases for V and 0 bases for J; bases not matched to a gene: 6. Germline CDR1 reads MNHEY; CDR2 reads SVGEGT. The CDR3 extends over 17 amino acids. TCRdb analysed the 5' RACE reads with MiXCR anew, one entry per CDR3 protein. The table lists 210,000 or so distinct CDR3 sequences, around 8.1% of them singletons. This clonotype was seen more than once but under ten times. The same data also contributed to another study, on yellow fever vaccine responses in identical twins.

This TCR came from a woman under 30 in good health. The chain carries TRBV6-2 or TRBV6-3 and TRBJ2-4, with 12 bases matching TRBD2. The sequenced sample was memory (CD45RO+) T cells sorted from blood. This CDR3 reads CASRDGLAGSAKNIQYF. CDR3 coding DNA: TGTGCCAGCAGGGACGGACTAGCGGGATCAGCCAAAAACATTCAGTACTTC.